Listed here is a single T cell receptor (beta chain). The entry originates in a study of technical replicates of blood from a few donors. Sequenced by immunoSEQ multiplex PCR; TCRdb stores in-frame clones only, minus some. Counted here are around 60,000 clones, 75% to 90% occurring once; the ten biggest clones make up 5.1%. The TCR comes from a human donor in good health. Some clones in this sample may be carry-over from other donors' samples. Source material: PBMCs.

DNA of the CDR3: TGTGCCAGCAGCTTGGGGACAGGGTACGAGCAGTACTTC. Amino acids: CASSLGTGYEQYF. The chain employs TRBV5-4 and TRBJ2-7; 8 nucleotides line up with TRBD1. After removal of 0 bases from V and 4 bases from J, the junction contained 0 bases not matched to a gene. Germline V gene lookup returns CDR1 SGHNT and CDR2 YYREEE (reference sequence). The CDR3 is 13 amino acids.